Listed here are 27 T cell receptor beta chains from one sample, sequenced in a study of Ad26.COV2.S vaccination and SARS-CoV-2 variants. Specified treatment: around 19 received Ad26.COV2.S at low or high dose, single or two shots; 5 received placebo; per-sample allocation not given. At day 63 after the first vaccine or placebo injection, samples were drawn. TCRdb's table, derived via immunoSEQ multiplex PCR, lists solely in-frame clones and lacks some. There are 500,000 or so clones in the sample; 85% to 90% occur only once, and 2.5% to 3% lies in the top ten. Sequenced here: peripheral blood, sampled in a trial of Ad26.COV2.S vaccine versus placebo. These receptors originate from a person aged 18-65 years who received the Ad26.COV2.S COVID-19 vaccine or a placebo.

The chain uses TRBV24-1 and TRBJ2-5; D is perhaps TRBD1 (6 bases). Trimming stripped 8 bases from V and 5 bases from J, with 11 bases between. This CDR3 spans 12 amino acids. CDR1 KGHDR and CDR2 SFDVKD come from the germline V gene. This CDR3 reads CATIGQCETQYF. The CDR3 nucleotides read TGTGCCACCATCGGACAGTGCGAGACCCAGTACTTC.

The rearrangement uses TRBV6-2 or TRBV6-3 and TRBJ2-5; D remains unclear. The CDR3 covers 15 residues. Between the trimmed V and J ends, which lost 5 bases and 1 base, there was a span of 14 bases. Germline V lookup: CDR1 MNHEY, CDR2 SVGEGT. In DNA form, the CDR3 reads TGTGCCAGCAGTCGCGCCCAATTTGCCCAAGAGACCCAGTACTTC. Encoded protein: CASSRAQFAQETQYF.

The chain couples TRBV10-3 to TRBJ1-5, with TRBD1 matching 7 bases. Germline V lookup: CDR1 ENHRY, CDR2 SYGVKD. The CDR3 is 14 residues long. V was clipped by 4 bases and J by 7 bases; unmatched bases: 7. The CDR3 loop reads CAISGQGRGQPQHF. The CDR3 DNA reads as TGTGCCATCAGTGGACAGGGACGGGGACAGCCCCAGCATTTT.

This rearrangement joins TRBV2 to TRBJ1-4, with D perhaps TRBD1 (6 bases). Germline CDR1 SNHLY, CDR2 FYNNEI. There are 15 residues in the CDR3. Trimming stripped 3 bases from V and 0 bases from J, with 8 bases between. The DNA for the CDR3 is TGTGCCAGCAGTGACCGGACAGCAACTAATGAAAAACTGTTTTTT. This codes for CASSDRTATNEKLFF. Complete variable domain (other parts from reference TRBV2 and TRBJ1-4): EPEVTQTPSHQVTQMGQEVILRCVPISNHLYFYWYRQILGQKVEFLVSFYNNEISEKSEIFDDQFSVERPDGSNFTLKIRSTKLEDSAMYFCASSDRTATNEKLFFGSGTQLSVL.

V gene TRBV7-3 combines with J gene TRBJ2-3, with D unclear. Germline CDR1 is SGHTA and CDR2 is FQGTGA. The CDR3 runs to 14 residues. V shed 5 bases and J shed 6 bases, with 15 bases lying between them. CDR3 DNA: TGTGCCAGCAGCCCCCAGCGAAAGAGTGATACGCAGTATTTT. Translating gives CASSPQRKSDTQYF. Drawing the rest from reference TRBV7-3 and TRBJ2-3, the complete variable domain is GAGVSQTPSNKVTEKGKYVELRCDPISGHTALYWYRQSLGQGPEFLIYFQGTGAADDSGLPNDRFFAVRPEGSVSTLKIQRTERGDSAVYLCASSPQRKSDTQYFGPGTRLTVL.

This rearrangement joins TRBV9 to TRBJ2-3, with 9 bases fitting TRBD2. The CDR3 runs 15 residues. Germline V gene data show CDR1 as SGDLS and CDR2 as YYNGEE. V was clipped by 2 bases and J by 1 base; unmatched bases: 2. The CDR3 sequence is CASSVGGRGTDTQYF. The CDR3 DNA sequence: TGTGCCAGCAGCGTCGGCGGGAGGGGCACAGATACGCAGTATTTT.

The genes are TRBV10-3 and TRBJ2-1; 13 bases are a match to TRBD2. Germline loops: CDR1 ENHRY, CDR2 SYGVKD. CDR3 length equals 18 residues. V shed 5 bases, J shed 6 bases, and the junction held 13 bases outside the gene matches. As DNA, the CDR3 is TGTGCCATCAGTCCCCAACTCGGACTAGCGGGGGAGAGCAATGAGCAGTTCTTC. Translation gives CAISPQLGLAGESNEQFF.

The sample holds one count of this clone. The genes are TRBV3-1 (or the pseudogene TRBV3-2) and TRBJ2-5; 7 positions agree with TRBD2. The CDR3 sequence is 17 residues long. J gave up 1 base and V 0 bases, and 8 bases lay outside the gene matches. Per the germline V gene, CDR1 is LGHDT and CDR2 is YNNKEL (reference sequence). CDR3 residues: CASSQDPGGFFQETQYF. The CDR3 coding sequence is TGTGCCAGCAGCCAAGATCCGGGAGGCTTCTTCCAAGAGACCCAGTACTTC.

The CDR3 spells CASSPPDRGWPDTQYF. The CDR3, as DNA: TGTGCCAGCTCACCACCGGACAGGGGGTGGCCAGATACGCAGTATTTT. The chain combines TRBV18 with TRBJ2-3; TRBD1 matches 10 bases. With V trimmed by 0 bases and J by 4 bases, 4 bases remained unmatched. The CDR3 is made up of 16 amino acids. Germline assignment: CDR1 KGHSH and CDR2 LQKENI. Full variable domain (remainder filled in from reference TRBV18 and TRBJ2-3): NAGVMQNPRHLVRRRGQEARLRCSPMKGHSHVYWYRQLPEEGLKFMVYLQKENIIDESGMPKERFSAEFPKEGPSILRIQQVVRGDSAAYFCASSPPDRGWPDTQYFGPGTRLTVL.

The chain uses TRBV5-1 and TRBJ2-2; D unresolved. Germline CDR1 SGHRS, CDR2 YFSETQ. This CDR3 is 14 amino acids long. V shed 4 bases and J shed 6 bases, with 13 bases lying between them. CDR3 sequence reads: CASSVNLPSGELFF. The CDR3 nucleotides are TGCGCCAGCAGCGTGAACCTCCCATCCGGGGAGCTGTTTTTT.

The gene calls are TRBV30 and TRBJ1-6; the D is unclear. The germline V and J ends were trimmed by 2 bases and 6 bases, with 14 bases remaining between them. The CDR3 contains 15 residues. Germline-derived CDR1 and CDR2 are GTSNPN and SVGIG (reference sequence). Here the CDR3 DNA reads TGTGCCTGGAGTCGTGCCTTAGGTGGTAATTCACCCCTCCACTTT. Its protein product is CAWSRALGGNSPLHF.

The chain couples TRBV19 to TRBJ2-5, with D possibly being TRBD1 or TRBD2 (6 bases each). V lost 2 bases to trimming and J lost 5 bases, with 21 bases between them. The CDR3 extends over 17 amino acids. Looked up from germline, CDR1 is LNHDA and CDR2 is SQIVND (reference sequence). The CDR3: CASSISPPPGAGETQYF. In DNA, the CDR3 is TGTGCCAGTAGTATAAGTCCCCCCCCGGGGGCTGGTGAGACCCAGTACTTC.

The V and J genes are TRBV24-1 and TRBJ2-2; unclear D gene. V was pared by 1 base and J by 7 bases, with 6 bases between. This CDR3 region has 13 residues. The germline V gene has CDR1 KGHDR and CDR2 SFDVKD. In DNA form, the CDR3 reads TGTGCCACCAGTGATTTAGTTATCGGGGAGCTGTTTTTT. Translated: CATSDLVIGELFF.

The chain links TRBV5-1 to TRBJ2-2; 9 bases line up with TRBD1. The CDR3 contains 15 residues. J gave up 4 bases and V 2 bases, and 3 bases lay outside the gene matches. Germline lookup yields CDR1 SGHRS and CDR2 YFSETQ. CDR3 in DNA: TGCGCCAGCAGCTTAAGGACAGGGGTCACCGGGGAGCTGTTTTTT. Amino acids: CASSLRTGVTGELFF.

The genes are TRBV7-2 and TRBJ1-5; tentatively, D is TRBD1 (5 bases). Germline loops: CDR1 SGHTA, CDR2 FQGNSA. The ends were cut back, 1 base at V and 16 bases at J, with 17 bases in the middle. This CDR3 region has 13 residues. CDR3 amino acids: CASSLVSRGLIHF. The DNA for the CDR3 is TGTGCCAGCAGCTTAGTAAGCCGGGGCCTCATCCATTTT.

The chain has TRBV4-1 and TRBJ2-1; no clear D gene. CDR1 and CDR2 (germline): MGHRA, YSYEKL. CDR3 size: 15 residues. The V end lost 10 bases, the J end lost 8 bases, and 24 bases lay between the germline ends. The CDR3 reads CATLPGGRTFYEQFF. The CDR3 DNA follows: TGCGCCACCCTCCCGGGCGGAAGGACCTTCTATGAGCAGTTCTTC.

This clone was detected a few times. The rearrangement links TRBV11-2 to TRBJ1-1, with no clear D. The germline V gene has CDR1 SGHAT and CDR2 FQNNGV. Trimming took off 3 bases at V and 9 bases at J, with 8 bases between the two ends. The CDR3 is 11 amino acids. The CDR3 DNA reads TGTGCCAGCAGCTTGGAGGGAAAAGCTTTCTTT. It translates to CASSLEGKAFF.

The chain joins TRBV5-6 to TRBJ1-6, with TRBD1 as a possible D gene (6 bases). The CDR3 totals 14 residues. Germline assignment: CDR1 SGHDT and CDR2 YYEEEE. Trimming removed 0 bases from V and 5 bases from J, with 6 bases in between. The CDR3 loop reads CASSLDRDNSPLHF. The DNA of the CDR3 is TGTGCCAGCAGCTTGGACAGGGATAATTCACCCCTCCACTTT.

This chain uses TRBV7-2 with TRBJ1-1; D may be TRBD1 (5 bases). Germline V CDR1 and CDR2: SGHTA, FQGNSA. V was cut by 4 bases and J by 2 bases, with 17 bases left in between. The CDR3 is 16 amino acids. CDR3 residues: CASSWQGPTLNTEAFF. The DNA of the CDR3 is TGTGCCAGCAGCTGGCAGGGACCAACGCTAAACACTGAAGCTTTCTTT.

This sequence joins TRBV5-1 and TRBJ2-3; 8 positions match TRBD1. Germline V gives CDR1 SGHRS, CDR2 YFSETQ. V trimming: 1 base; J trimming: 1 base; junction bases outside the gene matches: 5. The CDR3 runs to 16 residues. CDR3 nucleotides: TGCGCCAGCAGCTTGATGATGGACAGGGGCACAGATACGCAGTATTTT. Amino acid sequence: CASSLMMDRGTDTQYF.

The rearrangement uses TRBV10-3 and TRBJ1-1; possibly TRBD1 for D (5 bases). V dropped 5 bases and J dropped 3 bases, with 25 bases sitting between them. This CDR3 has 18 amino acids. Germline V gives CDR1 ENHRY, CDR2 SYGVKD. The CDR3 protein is CAISHKPGRSGVDTEAFF. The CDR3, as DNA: TGTGCCATCAGTCACAAGCCAGGGAGGTCGGGTGTGGACACTGAAGCTTTCTTT.

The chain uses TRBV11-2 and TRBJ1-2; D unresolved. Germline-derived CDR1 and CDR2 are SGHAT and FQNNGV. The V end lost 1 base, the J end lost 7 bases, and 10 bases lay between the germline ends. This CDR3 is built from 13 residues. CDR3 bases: TGTGCCAGCAGCTTAGGGAATGGGTTTGGCTACACCTTC. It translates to CASSLGNGFGYTF.

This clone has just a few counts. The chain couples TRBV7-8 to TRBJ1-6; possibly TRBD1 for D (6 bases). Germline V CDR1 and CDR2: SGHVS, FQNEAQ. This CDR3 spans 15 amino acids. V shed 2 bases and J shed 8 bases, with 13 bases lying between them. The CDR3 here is CASSLRGRGDSPLHF. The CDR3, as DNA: TGTGCCAGCAGCTTACGGGGGCGGGGAGATTCACCCCTCCACTTT.

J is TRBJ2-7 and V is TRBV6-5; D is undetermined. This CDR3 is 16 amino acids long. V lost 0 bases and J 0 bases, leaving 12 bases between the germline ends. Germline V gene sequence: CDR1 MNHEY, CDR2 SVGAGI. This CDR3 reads CASSYSFRSSSYEQYF. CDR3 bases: TGTGCCAGCAGTTACTCGTTCCGGTCTAGCTCCTACGAGCAGTACTTC.

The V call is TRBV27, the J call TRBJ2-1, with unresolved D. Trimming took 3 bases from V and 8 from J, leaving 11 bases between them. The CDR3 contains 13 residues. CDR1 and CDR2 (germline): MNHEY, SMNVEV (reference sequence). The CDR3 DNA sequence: TGTGCCAGCAGTTTTCACGTCCTCGATGAGCAGTTCTTC. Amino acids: CASSFHVLDEQFF.

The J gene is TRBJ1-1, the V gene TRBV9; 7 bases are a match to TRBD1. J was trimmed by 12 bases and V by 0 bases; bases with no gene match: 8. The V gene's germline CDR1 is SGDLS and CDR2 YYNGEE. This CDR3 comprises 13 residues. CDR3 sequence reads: CASSVGPPGQTFF. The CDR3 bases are TGTGCCAGCAGCGTAGGACCCCCGGGACAGACTTTCTTT.

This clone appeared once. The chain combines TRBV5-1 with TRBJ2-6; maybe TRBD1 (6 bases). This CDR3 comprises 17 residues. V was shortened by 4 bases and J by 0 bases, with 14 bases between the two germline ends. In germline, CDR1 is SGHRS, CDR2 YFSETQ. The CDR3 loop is CASSRTAFTSGANVLTF. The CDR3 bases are TGCGCCAGCAGCCGGACAGCCTTCACCTCTGGGGCCAACGTCCTGACTTTC.